These 19 T cell receptor beta chains share one sample of origin, sequenced in a study of CD8 T cells in ankylosing spondylitis. Findings and limits, study-wide: One TCR beta motif, made up of seven to nine highly homologous variants, appeared characteristic of ankylosing spondylitis blood.

Their antigens remain unidentified. TCRdb processed the 5' RACE reads anew with MiXCR; each CDR3 protein has one entry. The table has fewer than 400,000 distinct CDR3 sequences, less than 10% seen once. Sequencing was performed on blood, either unsorted or a sorted T cell fraction (not recorded which). The receptors were sampled from a male donor with ankylosing spondylitis.

This clonotype was seen only a few times. V gene TRBV2 combines with J gene TRBJ2-2; 7 bases fit TRBD1. CDR3 size: 13 residues. Germline V CDR1 and CDR2: SNHLY, FYNNEI. V lost 7 bases and J lost 4; bases outside the gene matches: 3. The CDR3 is CASKGQPTGELFF. The CDR3 DNA follows: TGTGCCAGCAAGGGACAGCCCACCGGGGAGCTGTTTTTT.

This clonotype was recorded many times. This chain joins TRBV29-1 and TRBJ1-2; possible D gene TRBD1, 6 bases. Trimming took off 7 bases at V and 3 bases at J, with 9 bases between the two ends. The CDR3 covers 11 residues. Germline V gives CDR1 SQVTM, CDR2 ANQGSEA. The CDR3 region has the DNA TGCAGCGGTTGGGGGCACTATGGCTACACCTTC. Its protein is CSGWGHYGYTF.

The CDR3 protein is CSAREYQGFNQPQHF. For the CDR3, the DNA is TGCAGTGCTAGAGAGTATCAGGGGTTCAATCAGCCCCAGCATTTT. This sequence joins TRBV20-1 and TRBJ1-5; possibly TRBD1 for D (6 bases). Trimming removed 0 bases at V and 3 bases at J, with 12 bases between. The germline V gene encodes CDR1 DFQATT and CDR2 SNEGSKA (reference sequence). The CDR3 spans 15 residues.

This clonotype was detected ten times or more. The CDR3 spells CASSLKREQFF. Here the CDR3 DNA reads TGTGCCAGCAGTTTAAAGCGGGAGCAGTTCTTC. V gene TRBV12-3 or TRBV12-4 combines with J gene TRBJ2-1, with D possibly matching TRBD2 (5 bases). This CDR3 is built from 11 residues. V lost 2 bases, J lost 10 bases, and 6 bases lay in between.

This clonotype has only a few counts. The genes are TRBV29-1 and TRBJ2-5; TRBD2 might be the D (5 bases). Per the germline V gene, CDR1 is SQVTM and CDR2 is ANQGSEA. This CDR3 comprises 13 residues. V lost 3 bases to trimming and J lost 5 bases, with 13 bases between them. The CDR3 reads CSVDRGVGETQYF. The CDR3 nucleotides are TGCAGCGTTGACCGGGGTGTGGGGGAGACCCAGTACTTC.

The chain combines TRBV12-3 or TRBV12-4 with TRBJ2-3, with D unclear. The CDR3 extends over 14 amino acids. Trimming removed 6 bases at V and 4 bases at J, with 14 bases between. CDR3 sequence (DNA): TGTGCCAGCAGCCCCTACACACGGGCAGATACGCAGTATTTT. Amino acid sequence: CASSPYTRADTQYF.

This clonotype was recorded a few times. J is TRBJ1-4 and V is TRBV9, with a tentative D call TRBD1 (5 bases). V was shortened by 0 bases and J by 6 bases, with 24 bases between the two germline ends. The CDR3 is 19 amino acids. CDR1 and CDR2 (germline): SGDLS, YYNGEE. CDR3 coding DNA: TGTGCCAGCAGCGTAGGAATGCGGGGGGTTTCCGGGGAGGATGAAAAACTGTTTTTT. As protein: CASSVGMRGVSGEDEKLFF.

This clonotype came up many times. The rearrangement links TRBV3-1 to TRBJ2-1; TRBD2 matches 7 bases. The V and J ends lost 1 base and 5 bases, in that order; junction bases with no gene match: 5. Per germline, CDR1 LGHDT and CDR2 YNNKEL (reference sequence). The CDR3 has 15 residues. The CDR3 nucleotides read TGTGCCAGCAGCCAAGGGCTAGCGGAGGACAATGAGCAGTTCTTC. Translated, it gives CASSQGLAEDNEQFF.

In this sample, this clonotype turned up many times. V gene TRBV12-3 or TRBV12-4 combines with J gene TRBJ1-4; no definite D call. V lost 5 bases and J lost 5, with 12 bases in between. This CDR3 spans 14 amino acids. The CDR3 reads CASSPNTWNEKLFF. In nucleotides, the CDR3 is TGTGCCAGCAGTCCAAATACGTGGAATGAAAAACTGTTTTTT.

This sequence joins TRBV3-1 and TRBJ1-4, with unresolved D. The ends were cut back, 1 base at V and 0 bases at J, with 6 bases in the middle. There are 15 residues in the CDR3. Germline V lookup: CDR1 LGHDT, CDR2 YNNKEL (reference sequence). CDR3 coding DNA: TGTGCCAGCAGCCAAGCTCGTGCAACTAATGAAAAACTGTTTTTT. It is translated as CASSQARATNEKLFF.

This chain uses TRBV7-8 with TRBJ2-1; D possibly corresponds to TRBD1 (6 bases). CDR3 length: 15 amino acids. Germline CDR1 and CDR2: SGHVS and FQNEAQ. Between the trimmed V and J ends, which lost 3 bases and 5 bases, there was a span of 14 bases. CDR3 bases: TGTGCCAGCAGCTTCGGCAGGGGACCACACAATGAGCAGTTCTTC. It encodes CASSFGRGPHNEQFF.

This chain joins TRBV11-3 and TRBJ2-1, with 15 bases fitting TRBD2. The CDR3 length is 15 residues. Germline CDR1 is SGHNT and CDR2 is YENEEA. V shed 4 bases and J 9 bases; nucleotides not matched to a gene: 4. This CDR3 is CASSWGLAGGSEQFF. The CDR3 DNA is TGTGCCAGCAGCTGGGGACTAGCGGGAGGCAGTGAGCAGTTCTTC.

This chain uses TRBV10-3 with TRBJ2-2; D is unresolved. The V gene's germline CDR1 is ENHRY and CDR2 SYGVKD. The CDR3 spans 13 residues. Trimming removed 10 bases from V and 2 bases from J, with 11 bases in between. The CDR3 coding sequence is TGTGCCACCCGGCGCGACAACACCGGGGAGCTGTTTTTT. This encodes CATRRDNTGELFF.

This clonotype was counted a few times. The chain carries TRBV3-1 and TRBJ2-1, with D possibly called TRBD1 or TRBD2 (5 bases each). CDR1 and CDR2 from the germline V gene are LGHDT and YNNKEL (reference sequence). The CDR3 has 16 amino acids. V shed 3 bases and J shed 4 bases, with 16 bases lying between them. The DNA for the CDR3 is TGTGCCAGCAGCCAGTCGGGGCTAGGAACGTACAATGAGCAGTTCTTC. Amino acid sequence: CASSQSGLGTYNEQFF.

The rearrangement uses TRBV4-3 and TRBJ2-7, with 9 positions matching TRBD1. Germline V gene lookup returns CDR1 LGHNA and CDR2 YSLEER. The junction had 15 bases not matched to a gene; V was cut back by 3 bases and J by 3 bases. This CDR3 region has 18 residues. The CDR3 region is CASSQVTPGQGRYYEQYF. CDR3 nucleotide sequence: TGCGCCAGCAGCCAGGTAACGCCGGGACAGGGAAGATACTACGAGCAGTACTTC.

The chain joins TRBV7-3 to TRBJ2-3; D is possibly TRBD2 (6 bases). Germline V gives CDR1 SGHTA, CDR2 FQGTGA. V lost 5 bases, J lost 6 bases, and 18 bases lay in between. The CDR3 covers 15 residues. CDR3 protein: CASSGGTSVGDTQYF. CDR3 DNA: TGTGCCAGCAGCGGCGGGACTTCGGTTGGGGATACGCAGTATTTT.

This clonotype has ten or more counts. This sequence joins TRBV20-1 and TRBJ1-1; D is unresolved. CDR3 length: 12 amino acids. Germline V lookup: CDR1 DFQATT, CDR2 SNEGSKA (reference sequence). V gave up 3 bases and J gave up 1 base, with 6 bases separating them. CDR3 coding DNA: TGCAGTGCTAGGTCAGGGAACACTGAAGCTTTCTTT. Translating it yields CSARSGNTEAFF.

This chain uses TRBV6-1 with TRBJ2-1; D might be TRBD2 (6 bases). Trimming pared 7 bases from V and 4 bases from J, leaving 17 bases between. From germline, CDR1 is MNHNS and CDR2 SASEGT. This CDR3 contains 15 residues. CDR3 DNA sequence: TGTGCCAGCAACCCAGATCGGGGGAGGTACAATGAGCAGTTCTTC. Amino acid sequence: CASNPDRGRYNEQFF.

The chain uses TRBV6-5 and TRBJ2-5, with D tentatively TRBD1 (6 bases). Germline CDR1 reads MNHEY; CDR2 reads SVGAGI. This CDR3 region has 16 residues. V lost 0 bases to trimming and J lost 4 bases, with 15 bases between them. CDR3 DNA sequence: TGTGCCAGCAGTTACTCGAACAGGGAACAAGGAGAGACCCAGTACTTC. Encoded protein: CASSYSNREQGETQYF.